This passage covers 3 T cell receptor beta chains from one sample sequenced in a study of T cell changes during pregnancy in multiple sclerosis. Only in-frame clones appear in the TCRdb table, and some are missing; sequencing was by immunoSEQ multiplex PCR. The sample contains around 60,000 clones, 90% to 95% of which appear only once. Here the sequenced sample was peripheral blood, taken after pregnancy. All receptors derive from a female donor with multiple sclerosis, enrolled in a pregnancy study.

The chain combines TRBV7-2 with TRBJ2-5, with a possible D match to TRBD2 (6 bases). Germline lookup yields CDR1 SGHTA and CDR2 FQGNSA. This CDR3 region has 15 residues. Trimming took off 1 base at V and 2 bases at J, with 11 bases between the two ends. The CDR3 DNA is TGTGCCAGCAGCTTAGTCCGGGGGATTCAAGAGACCCAGTACTTC. Protein sequence: CASSLVRGIQETQYF.

The chain carries TRBV18 and TRBJ1-1; possibly TRBD1 for D (5 bases). The germline V gene has CDR1 KGHSH and CDR2 LQKENI. The CDR3 runs to 13 residues. V shed 3 bases and J shed 3 bases, with 8 bases lying between them. The DNA for the CDR3 is TGTGCCAGCTCACCCGACAGAGACACTGAAGCTTTCTTT. Its protein is CASSPDRDTEAFF.

The chain employs TRBV19 and TRBJ1-3; a possible D gene is TRBD1 (6 bases). The CDR3 spans 14 residues. Germline V gene data show CDR1 as LNHDA and CDR2 as SQIVND (reference sequence). The V gene lost 7 bases and the J gene lost 0 bases, with 10 bases spanning the gap. The CDR3, as DNA: TGTGCCAGTAACAGGGACATCTCTGGAAACACCATATATTTT. This codes for CASNRDISGNTIYF.